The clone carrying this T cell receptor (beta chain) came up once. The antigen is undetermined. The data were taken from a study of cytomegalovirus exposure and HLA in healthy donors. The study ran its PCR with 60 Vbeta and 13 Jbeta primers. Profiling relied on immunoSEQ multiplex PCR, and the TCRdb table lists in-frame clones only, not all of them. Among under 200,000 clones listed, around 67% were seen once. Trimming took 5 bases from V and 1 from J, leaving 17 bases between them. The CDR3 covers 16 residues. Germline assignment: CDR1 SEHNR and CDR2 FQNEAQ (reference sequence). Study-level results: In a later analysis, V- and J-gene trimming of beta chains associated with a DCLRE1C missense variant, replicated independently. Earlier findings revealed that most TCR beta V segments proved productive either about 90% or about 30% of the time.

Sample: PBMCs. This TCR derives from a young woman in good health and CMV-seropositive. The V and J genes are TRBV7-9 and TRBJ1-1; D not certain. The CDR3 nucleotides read TGTGCCAGCAGCCAGTGGGTTTACGAGGGGAACACTGAAGCTTTCTTT. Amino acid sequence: CASSQWVYEGNTEAFF.